This TCR beta chain was captured in a study of T cell responses to AZD1222 COVID-19 vaccine. General observations from the study: Possibly, clonal diversity was underestimated; donors were largely white British and included more females. When two AZD1222 doses had been given, Spike-specific TCR breadth and depth rose. Without day 14 samples, only post-peak T cell repertoires were studied.

Libraries were prepared by immunoSEQ multiplex PCR; TCRdb keeps only in-frame clonotypes and omits some of them. The sample yields 200,000 to 300,000 clones, approximately 93% seen once. With regard to this clone: Its antigen is unidentified.

From germline, CDR1 is ENHRY and CDR2 SYGVKD. The CDR3 is 13 residues long. V lost 6 bases, J lost 8 bases, and 4 bases stayed unmatched. The rearrangement uses TRBV10-3 and TRBJ2-1, with 10 bases fitting TRBD2. This material consisted of peripheral blood, taken on day 0 of AZD1222 vaccination. The source of this sequence is an adult in good health. In nucleotides, the CDR3 is TGTGCCATCAGCGGGAGCGGGGGGGATGAGCAGTTCTTC. Amino acids: CAISGSGGDEQFF.